The sequence of this TCR beta chain was determined in a study of blood T cell repertoires in COVID-19. This CDR3 is built from 17 residues. Germline V CDR1 and CDR2: LGHDT, YNNKEL (reference sequence). V shed 0 bases and J 5 bases; nucleotides not matched to a gene: 11. Original analysis: Reference gene primer amplification yielded estimated nucleated cell counts. Sequencing was performed with immunoSEQ multiplex PCR; in TCRdb, only in-frame clones are kept and a portion is missing. From that table come the V and J calls and clone size; the DNA was used to work out D and trimming. The sample has some 260,000 clones; about 91% are singletons.

V is TRBV3-1 (or the pseudogene TRBV3-2) and J is TRBJ2-5; TRBD1 matches 8 bases. This clonotype originated in a woman in her twenties or thirties with COVID-19, enrolled during active disease. Sequences were obtained from peripheral blood. The CDR3 loop is CASSQETGQAVMETQYF. The CDR3 coding sequence is TGTGCCAGCAGCCAAGAAACGGGACAGGCAGTGATGGAGACCCAGTACTTC.